Below are 27 T cell receptor beta chains sequenced from a single sample in a study of blood T cell repertoires in COVID-19. Produced via immunoSEQ multiplex PCR; TCRdb's table is partial and in-frame only. The data contain some 200,000 clones, 80% to 90% of them singletons. Sequenced: peripheral blood. The receptors stem from a middle-aged woman with COVID-19, enrolled during active disease.

This clone was found once. The chain carries TRBV9 and TRBJ2-7; D may be TRBD2 (5 bases). The V and J ends lost 3 bases and 0 bases respectively, with 10 bases between them. The CDR3 totals 14 residues. CDR1 and CDR2 from the germline V gene are SGDLS and YYNGEE. CDR3 region: CASSEGDNSYEQYF. The CDR3 DNA follows: TGTGCCAGCAGCGAGGGAGACAACTCCTACGAGCAGTACTTC.

This sequence joins TRBV7-9 and TRBJ2-3; D not resolved. The CDR3 spans 13 residues. Between the trimmed V and J ends, which lost 2 bases and 2 bases, there was a span of 5 bases. Germline CDR1 reads SEHNR; CDR2 reads FQNEAQ (reference sequence). As DNA, the CDR3 is TGTGCCAGCAGCTTAAGCCTCACAGATACGCAGTATTTT. It encodes CASSLSLTDTQYF.

This clone appeared a single time. The genes are TRBV2 and TRBJ2-7; D is uncertain. CDR3 length equals 14 residues. V lost 4 bases, J lost 1 base, and 11 bases lay in between. The germline V gene has CDR1 SNHLY and CDR2 FYNNEI. The CDR3 here is CASSVHLLSYEQYF. In DNA, the CDR3 is TGTGCCAGCAGTGTACACTTACTATCCTACGAGCAGTACTTC.

The V call is TRBV6-4, the J call TRBJ2-5, with D possibly TRBD2 on 5 matching bases. Trimming shortened V by 4 bases and J by 5 bases, and 11 bases separated the two germline ends. This CDR3 spans 13 amino acids. Germline V gene data show CDR1 as MRHNA and CDR2 as SNTAGT. This chain's CDR3 is CASSGHTGETQYF. The CDR3 region has the DNA TGTGCCAGCAGTGGGCACACGGGGGAGACCCAGTACTTC.

In its sample, this clone was seen many times. The V call is TRBV2, the J call TRBJ1-1; a weak D match, TRBD1 (6 bases). The V gene's germline CDR1 is SNHLY and CDR2 FYNNEI. The CDR3 extends over 17 amino acids. V lost 2 bases to trimming and J lost 5 bases, with 21 bases between them. The CDR3 protein is CASSEWGTGQYSTEAFF. In DNA form, the CDR3 reads TGTGCCAGCAGTGAATGGGGTACAGGGCAATATTCTACTGAAGCTTTCTTT. Using reference TRBV2 and TRBJ1-1 for the parts outside the CDR3, the full variable domain is EPEVTQTPSHQVTQMGQEVILRCVPISNHLYFYWYRQILGQKVEFLVSFYNNEISEKSEIFDDQFSVERPDGSNFTLKIRSTKLEDSAMYFCASSEWGTGQYSTEAFFGQGTRLTVV.

This chain connects TRBV4-1 to TRBJ2-3; 8 nucleotides agree with TRBD1. This CDR3 has 21 amino acids. From germline, CDR1 is MGHRA and CDR2 YSYEKL. V shed 0 bases, J shed 3 bases, and the junction held 20 bases outside the gene matches. For the CDR3, the DNA is TGCGCCAGCAGCCAAGAGGGGGTCGGGGCAGGGGGCCTAGCTACTACAGATACGCAGTATTTT. It specifies CASSQEGVGAGGLATTDTQYF.

This rearrangement joins TRBV18 to TRBJ2-1, with D perhaps matching TRBD1 (6 bases). The CDR3 loop spans 12 amino acids. V was pared by 4 bases and J by 8 bases, with 9 bases between. CDR1 is KGHSH, CDR2 LQKENI, per germline. CDR3 nucleotide sequence: TGTGCCAGCTCACAAACAGGGCATGAGCAGTTCTTC. Amino acid sequence: CASSQTGHEQFF.

Worth noting for this clone: At one end, the junction sequence differs from germline, possibly due to a read error. The chain uses TRBV4-1 and TRBJ1-1, with a tentative D call TRBD1 (5 bases). The germline gives CDR1 MGHRA, CDR2 YSYEKL. The CDR3 covers 12 residues. The CDR3 DNA follows: TGCGCCAGCAGCCAACTCAGGGCAGACCTAAGATTT. Encoded protein: CASSQLRADLRF.

V is TRBV6-2 or TRBV6-3 and J is TRBJ2-7; 7 nucleotides line up with TRBD2. The length of the CDR3 is 15 residues. Germline CDR1 is MNHEY and CDR2 is SVGEGT. The J segment lost 0 bases and the V segment lost 3 bases, leaving 5 bases of the junction unmatched. The CDR3 DNA is TGTGCCAGCAGTTATCTAGCGGACACCTCCTACGAGCAGTACTTC. Its translation is CASSYLADTSYEQYF.

The chain carries TRBV5-1 and TRBJ2-3; D perhaps matches TRBD2 (6 bases). The CDR3 runs to 15 residues. Germline assignment: CDR1 SGHRS and CDR2 YFSETQ. V lost 6 bases and J 0 bases, leaving 14 bases between the germline ends. The CDR3 nucleotides are TGCGCCAGCAACTCCCCCAGCGGGAGCACAGATACGCAGTATTTT. It encodes CASNSPSGSTDTQYF.

The V gene is TRBV28, the J gene TRBJ1-5; no firm D call. This CDR3 is 12 amino acids long. Deletions cut 8 bases from V and 3 bases from J, with 8 bases between. Germline V gives CDR1 MDHEN, CDR2 SYDVKM. CDR3 amino acids: CASYEHNQPQHF. DNA for the CDR3: TGTGCCAGCTATGAGCACAATCAGCCCCAGCATTTT.

The V gene is TRBV6-5, the J gene TRBJ1-2; a weak D match, TRBD1 (6 bases). Germline CDR1 and CDR2: MNHEY and SVGAGI. The CDR3 sequence is 13 residues long. V was shortened by 6 bases and J by 3 bases, with 11 bases between the two germline ends. CDR3 residues: CASRTGSDYGYTF. CDR3 nucleotides: TGTGCCAGCAGGACAGGATCGGACTATGGCTACACCTTC.

The chain has TRBV7-3 and TRBJ2-3; a possible D gene is TRBD2 (7 bases). V lost 5 bases, J lost 5 bases, and 11 bases lay in between. This CDR3 is built from 13 residues. Germline V gives CDR1 SGHTA, CDR2 FQGTGA. The CDR3 protein is CASSPGGEDTQYF. For the CDR3, the DNA is TGTGCCAGCAGCCCGGGGGGCGAAGATACGCAGTATTTT.

The chain recombines TRBV6-1 with TRBJ2-1, with 9 bases identical to TRBD2. V lost 4 bases, J lost 7 bases, and 11 bases stayed unmatched. CDR3 size: 16 residues. CDR1 MNHNS and CDR2 SASEGT come from the germline V gene. CDR3 region: CASSGYGGRAVNEQFF. The CDR3 DNA follows: TGTGCCAGCAGTGGCTACGGCGGGAGGGCTGTAAATGAGCAGTTCTTC.

The CDR3 is CASSIVGAASGGYTF. CDR3 nucleotides: TGTGCCAGTAGTATAGTGGGAGCCGCCTCGGGTGGCTACACCTTC. The gene calls are TRBV19 and TRBJ1-2, with D uncertain. V was trimmed by 1 base and J by 7 bases, leaving 16 bases between them. Germline values: CDR1 LNHDA, CDR2 SQIVND (reference sequence). The length of the CDR3 is 15 residues. The entire variable domain, with the rest obtained from reference TRBV19 and TRBJ1-2, is as follows: DGGITQSPKYLFRKEGQNVTLSCEQNLNHDAMYWYRQDPGQGLRLIYYSQIVNDFQKGDIAEGYSVSREKKESFPLTVTSAQKNPTAFYLCASSIVGAASGGYTFGSGTRLTVV.

This chain links TRBV6-5 with TRBJ1-1; TRBD1 is a possible D gene (6 bases). The V end was cut by 7 bases, the J end by 5 bases, with 14 bases between. The CDR3 has 13 amino acids. Germline V gives CDR1 MNHEY, CDR2 SVGAGI. CDR3 protein: CASKLTGRTEAFF. CDR3 DNA: TGTGCCAGCAAATTGACAGGACGAACTGAAGCTTTCTTT.

The chain links TRBV18 to TRBJ2-2, with a possible D match to TRBD2 (6 bases). CDR1 KGHSH and CDR2 LQKENI come from the germline V gene. The CDR3 is made up of 17 amino acids. The ends were cut back, 2 bases at V and 0 bases at J, with 13 bases in the middle. The DNA of the CDR3 is TGTGCCAGCTCACCAATGGGGCGGGGATCGAACACCGGGGAGCTGTTTTTT. This codes for CASSPMGRGSNTGELFF.

V gene TRBV28 combines with J gene TRBJ2-7; 7 bases map to TRBD1. The germline V gene has CDR1 MDHEN and CDR2 SYDVKM. The CDR3 extends over 16 amino acids. V shed 3 bases and J 5 bases; nucleotides not matched to a gene: 13. CDR3 loop: CASSFVRQGGIHEQYF. The CDR3 nucleotides are TGTGCCAGCAGTTTTGTCAGACAGGGTGGTATCCACGAGCAGTACTTC.

V gene TRBV12-3 or TRBV12-4 combines with J gene TRBJ1-1, with unresolved D. V shed 3 bases and J shed 1 base, with 6 bases lying between them. This CDR3 is built from 13 residues. Here the CDR3 reads CASSFLPNTEAFF. The CDR3 nucleotides are TGTGCCAGCAGTTTTCTCCCGAACACTGAAGCTTTCTTT.

This chain connects TRBV7-2 to TRBJ2-7; TRBD1 aligns across 11 bases. Germline assignment: CDR1 SGHTA and CDR2 FQGNSA. This CDR3 has 15 amino acids. V gave up 6 bases and J gave up 9 bases; unmatched junction bases: 13. DNA of the CDR3: TGTGCCAGCAGTTCGGACAGGGGGCGGTCGGGGTGGCAGTACTTC. Translation gives CASSSDRGRSGWQYF.

In its sample, this clone was seen a few times. V is TRBV28 and J is TRBJ1-1; D unclear. The CDR3 runs to 13 residues. Germline V gives CDR1 MDHEN, CDR2 SYDVKM. V lost 3 bases to trimming and J lost 10 bases, with 15 bases between them. The CDR3 nucleotides read TGTGCCAGCAGTTTGACTTTCCTTGTTGGAGCTTTCTTT. This codes for CASSLTFLVGAFF.

V and J are TRBV13 and TRBJ2-3; 8 nucleotides match TRBD2. The V gene end was trimmed by 0 bases and the J gene end by 2 bases; junction bases not matched to a gene: 4. Germline loops: CDR1 PRHDT, CDR2 FYEKMQ (reference sequence). This CDR3 is 16 amino acids long. In nucleotides, the CDR3 is TGTGCCAGCAGCTTAGGACTAGCGGCGAACACAGATACGCAGTATTTT. Protein sequence: CASSLGLAANTDTQYF.

This rearrangement joins TRBV11-1 to TRBJ2-2; 7 nucleotides agree with TRBD1. The CDR3 is 14 residues long. V lost 5 bases to trimming and J lost 7 bases; unmatched junction nucleotides: 7. Germline V gene sequence: CDR1 SGHAT, CDR2 FQDESV (reference sequence). The CDR3 DNA sequence: TGTGCCAGCAGCCCCAGGGGGTTCGGCGGGGAGCTGTTTTTT. It yields the protein CASSPRGFGGELFF.

J is TRBJ1-1 and V is TRBV15; perhaps TRBD1 as D (5 bases). CDR1 LNHNV and CDR2 YYDKDF come from the germline V gene (reference sequence). This CDR3 has 15 amino acids. Trimming took off 3 bases at V and 5 bases at J, with 16 bases between the two ends. The DNA for the CDR3 is TGTGCCACCAGCAGCGGACAATCGAAAAGGACTGAAGCTTTCTTT. As protein: CATSSGQSKRTEAFF.

The CDR3 spells CASSIRPGTGSEAFF. CDR3 sequence (DNA): TGTGCCAGTAGTATTCGACCCGGGACAGGCTCTGAAGCTTTCTTT. This rearrangement joins TRBV19 to TRBJ1-1; TRBD1 matches 8 bases. The CDR3 covers 15 residues. V was clipped by 3 bases and J by 6 bases; unmatched bases: 9. The germline gives CDR1 LNHDA, CDR2 SQIVND (reference sequence).

The genes are TRBV20-1 and TRBJ2-3, with D possibly TRBD1 on 7 matching bases. The CDR3 is made up of 13 amino acids. From germline, CDR1 is DFQATT and CDR2 SNEGSKA (reference sequence). The V and J ends lost 3 bases and 5 bases respectively, with 12 bases between them. The CDR3 here is CSASAGGLDTQYF. CDR3 nucleotides: TGCAGTGCTAGTGCAGGGGGACTAGATACGCAGTATTTT.

The chain links TRBV3-1 (or the pseudogene TRBV3-2) to TRBJ1-1; D unclear. The CDR3 extends over 13 amino acids. Looked up from germline, CDR1 is LGHDT and CDR2 is YNNKEL (reference sequence). Trimming cost V 3 bases and J 4 bases, with 9 bases left between them. DNA for the CDR3: TGTGCCAGCAGCCACGGGGTGAGCACTGAAGCTTTCTTT. Protein: CASSHGVSTEAFF.